One T cell receptor beta chain is described in this entry. The authors amplified TCR beta CDR3 regions from RNA transcripts. After a first-round RT-PCR with HTBI primers, a second-round multiplex PCR was run. TCRdb reprocessed the multiplex PCR reads with MiXCR, giving one entry per CDR3 protein. The data hold some 400,000 distinct CDR3 sequences, with 15% to 20% observed a single time. V gave up 6 bases and J gave up 2 bases, with 17 bases separating them. This CDR3 is built from 15 residues. Germline CDR1 is MDHEN and CDR2 is SYDVKM. The data belong to a study of Graves' ophthalmopathy and Graves' hyperthyroidism.

The rearrangement uses TRBV28 and TRBJ2-7, with D unclear. Sequencing was carried out using peripheral blood. This TCR derives from a woman aged 18-29 years with Graves' ophthalmopathy. CDR3 sequence: CASRPRDRFTYEQYF. The CDR3 coding sequence is TGTGCCAGCAGGCCCCGTGATAGGTTTACCTACGAGCAGTACTTC.